The 4 T cell receptor beta chains below come from one sample, sequenced in a study of CD8+CD57+ T cells in acquired aplastic anemia. Genomic DNA, serving as template, underwent TCR beta VDJ and CDR3 profiling. One entry per CDR3 protein results from TCRdb running MiXCR on the reads. The table records approximately 300,000 distinct CDR3 sequences, approximately 58% of them present only once. Whoever was chosen for sequencing had shown CD8+CD57+ cell expansion by flow cytometry. Sequenced: sorted CD4+, CD8+, or CD8+CD57+ T cells (not recorded which) from PBMCs. The source is a human donor with aplastic anemia.

This clonotype was observed a handful of times. The J gene is TRBJ1-2, the V gene TRBV7-9; no reliable D call. Germline CDR1 SEHNR, CDR2 FQNEAQ (reference sequence). V lost 7 bases to trimming and J lost 6 bases, with 15 bases between them. The CDR3 consists of 13 residues. The CDR3 loop reads CASTRNLGNGYTF. CDR3 DNA: TGTGCCAGCACCCGCAACCTGGGCAATGGCTACACCTTC.

This clonotype is a singleton in its sample. V is TRBV10-3 and J is TRBJ2-5; D remains ambiguous. V lost 3 bases to trimming and J lost 7 bases, with 15 bases between them. The CDR3 contains 14 residues. Germline values: CDR1 ENHRY, CDR2 SYGVKD. The CDR3 is CAISEPRGARTQYF. The CDR3 DNA sequence: TGTGCCATCAGTGAACCCAGAGGCGCCAGGACCCAGTACTTC.

The chain combines TRBV20-1 with TRBJ2-3; D is tentatively TRBD1 or TRBD2 (5 bases each). Germline values: CDR1 DFQATT, CDR2 SNEGSKA (reference sequence). The V end lost 3 bases, the J end lost 0 bases, and 10 bases lay between the germline ends. The CDR3 totals 14 residues. CDR3: CSASIGASTDTQYF. The CDR3 nucleotides read TGCAGTGCTAGTATCGGGGCCAGCACAGATACGCAGTATTTT.

This clonotype was recorded a few times. J is TRBJ1-5 and V is TRBV25-1; D not resolved. Germline lookup yields CDR1 MGHDK and CDR2 SYGVNS. V lost 1 base and J lost 5, with 3 bases in between. CDR3 length: 12 amino acids. The CDR3 here is CASSESYQPQHF. For the CDR3, the DNA is TGTGCCAGCAGTGAATCCTATCAGCCCCAGCATTTT.